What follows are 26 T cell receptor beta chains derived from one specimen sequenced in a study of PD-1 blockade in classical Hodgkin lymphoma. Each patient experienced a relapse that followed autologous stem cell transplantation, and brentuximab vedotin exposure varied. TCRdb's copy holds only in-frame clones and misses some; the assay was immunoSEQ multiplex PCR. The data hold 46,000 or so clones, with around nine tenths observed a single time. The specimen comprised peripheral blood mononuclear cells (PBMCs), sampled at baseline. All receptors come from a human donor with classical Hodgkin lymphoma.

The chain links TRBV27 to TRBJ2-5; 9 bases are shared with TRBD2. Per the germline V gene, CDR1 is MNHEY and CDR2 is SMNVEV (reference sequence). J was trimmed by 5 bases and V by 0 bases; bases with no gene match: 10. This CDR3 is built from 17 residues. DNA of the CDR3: TGTGCCAGCAGTTTATCTGAGACTAGCGGACTACGGGAGACCCAGTACTTC. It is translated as CASSLSETSGLRETQYF.

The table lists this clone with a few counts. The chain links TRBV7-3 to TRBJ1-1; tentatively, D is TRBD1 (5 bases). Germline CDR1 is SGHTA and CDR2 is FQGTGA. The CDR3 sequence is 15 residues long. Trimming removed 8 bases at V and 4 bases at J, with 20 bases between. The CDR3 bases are TGTGCCAGCGGGGAGAGTGGGGCGCGGGGCACTGAAGCTTTCTTT. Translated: CASGESGARGTEAFF.

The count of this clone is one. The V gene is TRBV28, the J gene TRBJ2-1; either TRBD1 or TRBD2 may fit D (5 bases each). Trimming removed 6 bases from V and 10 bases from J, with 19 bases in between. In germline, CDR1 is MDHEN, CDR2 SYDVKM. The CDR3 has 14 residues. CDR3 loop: CASRPTGTSWEQFF. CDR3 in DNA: TGTGCCAGCAGGCCTACCGGGACCTCTTGGGAGCAGTTCTTC. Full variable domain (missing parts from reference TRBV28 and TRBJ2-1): DVKVTQSSRYLVKRTGEKVFLECVQDMDHENMFWYRQDPGLGLRLIYFSYDVKMKEKGDIPEGYSVSREKKERFSLILESASTNQTSMYLCASRPTGTSWEQFFGPGTRLTVL.

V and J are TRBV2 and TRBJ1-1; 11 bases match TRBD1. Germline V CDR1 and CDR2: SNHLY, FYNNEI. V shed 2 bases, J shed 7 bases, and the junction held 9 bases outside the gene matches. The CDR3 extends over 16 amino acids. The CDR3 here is CASSESRRTGGIEAFF. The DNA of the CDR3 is TGTGCCAGCAGTGAATCAAGGAGGACAGGGGGCATTGAAGCTTTCTTT.

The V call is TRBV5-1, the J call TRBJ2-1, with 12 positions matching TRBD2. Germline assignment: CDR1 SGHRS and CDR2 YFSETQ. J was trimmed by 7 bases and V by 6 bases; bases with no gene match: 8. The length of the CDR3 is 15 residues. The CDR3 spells CASIQGLAGGNEQFF. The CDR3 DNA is TGCGCCAGCATACAGGGACTAGCGGGCGGTAATGAGCAGTTCTTC.

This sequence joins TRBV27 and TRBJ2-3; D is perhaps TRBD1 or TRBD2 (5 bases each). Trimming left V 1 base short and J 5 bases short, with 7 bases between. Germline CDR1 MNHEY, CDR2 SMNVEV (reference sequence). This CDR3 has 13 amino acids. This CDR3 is CASSLLGRDTQYF. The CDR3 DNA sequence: TGTGCCAGCAGTTTATTGGGACGAGATACGCAGTATTTT.

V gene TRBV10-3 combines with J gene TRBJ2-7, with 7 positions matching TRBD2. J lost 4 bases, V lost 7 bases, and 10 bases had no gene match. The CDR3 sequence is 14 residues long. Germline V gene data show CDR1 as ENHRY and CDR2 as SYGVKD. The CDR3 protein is CAIMGTTSTYEQYF. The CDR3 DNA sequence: TGTGCCATCATGGGTACGACTAGCACGTACGAGCAGTACTTC.

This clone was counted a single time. CDR3 residues: CASSSPRADEQYF. CDR3 in DNA: TGTGCCAGCAGCTCTCCTAGAGCGGACGAGCAGTACTTC. This chain uses TRBV7-8 with TRBJ2-7, with D tentatively TRBD2 (5 bases). Deletions cut 4 bases from V and 5 bases from J, with 12 bases between. Per germline, CDR1 SGHVS and CDR2 FQNEAQ. This CDR3 spans 13 amino acids.

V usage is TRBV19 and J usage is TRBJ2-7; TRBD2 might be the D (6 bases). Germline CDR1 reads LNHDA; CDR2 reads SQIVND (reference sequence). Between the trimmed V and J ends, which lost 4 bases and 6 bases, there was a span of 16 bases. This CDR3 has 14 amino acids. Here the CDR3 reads CASSTRDSTLEQYF. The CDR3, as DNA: TGTGCCAGTAGTACCCGGGACTCCACACTCGAGCAGTACTTC.

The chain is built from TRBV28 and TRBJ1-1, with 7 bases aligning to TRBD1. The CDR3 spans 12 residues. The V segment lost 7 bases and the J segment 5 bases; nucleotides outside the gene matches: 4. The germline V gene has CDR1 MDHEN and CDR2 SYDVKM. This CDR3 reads CASTTGETEAFF. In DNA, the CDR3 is TGTGCCAGCACAACAGGGGAAACTGAAGCTTTCTTT.

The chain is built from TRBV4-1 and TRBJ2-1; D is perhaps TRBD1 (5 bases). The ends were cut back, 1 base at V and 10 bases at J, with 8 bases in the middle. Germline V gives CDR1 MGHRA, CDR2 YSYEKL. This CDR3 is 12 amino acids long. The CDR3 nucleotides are TGCGCCAGCAGCCAAGTACAGGAGGAGCAGTTCTTC. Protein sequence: CASSQVQEEQFF.

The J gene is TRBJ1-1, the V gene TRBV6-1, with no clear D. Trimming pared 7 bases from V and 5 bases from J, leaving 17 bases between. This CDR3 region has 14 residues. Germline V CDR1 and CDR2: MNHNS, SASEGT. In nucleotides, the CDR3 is TGTGCCAGCATTCAAAGTCCGACAAGGACTGAAGCTTTCTTT. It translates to CASIQSPTRTEAFF.

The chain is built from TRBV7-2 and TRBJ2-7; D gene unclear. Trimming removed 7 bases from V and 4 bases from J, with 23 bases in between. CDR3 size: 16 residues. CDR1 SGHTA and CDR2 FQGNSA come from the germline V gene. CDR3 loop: CASTDSESGHRYEQYF. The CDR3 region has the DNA TGTGCCAGCACCGATTCGGAGTCGGGCCACCGGTACGAGCAGTACTTC.

The CDR3 nucleotides are TGTGCCAGCAGTCGGGACCGTTCGAACACCGGGGAGCTGTTTTTT. Its translation is CASSRDRSNTGELFF. The V gene is TRBV28, the J gene TRBJ2-2, with D possibly being TRBD1 or TRBD2 (5 bases each). Germline-derived CDR1 and CDR2 are MDHEN and SYDVKM. V gave up 5 bases and J gave up 0 bases, with 10 bases separating them. This CDR3 comprises 15 residues.

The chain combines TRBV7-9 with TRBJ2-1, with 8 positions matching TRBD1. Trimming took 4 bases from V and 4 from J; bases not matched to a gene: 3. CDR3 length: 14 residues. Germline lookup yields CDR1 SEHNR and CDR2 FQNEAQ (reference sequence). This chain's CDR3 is CASSSRTGYNEQFF. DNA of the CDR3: TGTGCCAGCAGCTCCAGGACAGGGTACAATGAGCAGTTCTTC.

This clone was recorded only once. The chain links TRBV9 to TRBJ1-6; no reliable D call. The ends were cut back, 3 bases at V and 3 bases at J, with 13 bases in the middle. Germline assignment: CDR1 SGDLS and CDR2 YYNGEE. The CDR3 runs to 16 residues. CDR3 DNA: TGTGCCAGCAGCGCCAGTAGCGGGGTCTATAATTCACCCCTCCACTTT. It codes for CASSASSGVYNSPLHF.

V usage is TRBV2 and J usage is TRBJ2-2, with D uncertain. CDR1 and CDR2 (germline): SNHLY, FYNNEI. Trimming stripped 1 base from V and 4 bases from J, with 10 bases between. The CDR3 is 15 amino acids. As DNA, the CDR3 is TGTGCCAGCAGTGAAGATGGCTCGGCCACCGGGGAGCTGTTTTTT. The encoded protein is CASSEDGSATGELFF.

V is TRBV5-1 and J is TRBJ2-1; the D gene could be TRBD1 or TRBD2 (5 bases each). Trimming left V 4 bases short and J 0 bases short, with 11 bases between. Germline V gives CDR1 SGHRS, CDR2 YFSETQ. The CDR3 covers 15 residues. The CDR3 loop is CASSPAGSSYNEQFF. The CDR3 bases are TGCGCCAGCAGCCCTGCAGGGAGCTCCTACAATGAGCAGTTCTTC.

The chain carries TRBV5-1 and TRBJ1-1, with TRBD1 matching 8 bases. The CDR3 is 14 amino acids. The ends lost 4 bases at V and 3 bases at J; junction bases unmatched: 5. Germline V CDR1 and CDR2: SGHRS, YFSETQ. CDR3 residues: CASSTGDRYTEAFF. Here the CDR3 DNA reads TGCGCCAGCAGCACGGGGGACAGGTACACTGAAGCTTTCTTT.

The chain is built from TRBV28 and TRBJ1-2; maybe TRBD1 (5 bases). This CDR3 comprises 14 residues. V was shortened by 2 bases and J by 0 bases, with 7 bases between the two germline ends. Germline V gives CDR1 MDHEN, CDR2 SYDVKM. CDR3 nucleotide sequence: TGTGCCAGCAGTTTAGTGGGGGCTAACTATGGCTACACCTTC. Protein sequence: CASSLVGANYGYTF.

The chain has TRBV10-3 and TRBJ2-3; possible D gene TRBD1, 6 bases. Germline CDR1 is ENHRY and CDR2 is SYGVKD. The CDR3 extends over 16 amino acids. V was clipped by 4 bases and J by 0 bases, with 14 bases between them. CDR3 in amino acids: CAISAGQSSSTDTQYF. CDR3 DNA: TGTGCCATCAGTGCCGGACAGTCCTCTAGCACAGATACGCAGTATTTT.

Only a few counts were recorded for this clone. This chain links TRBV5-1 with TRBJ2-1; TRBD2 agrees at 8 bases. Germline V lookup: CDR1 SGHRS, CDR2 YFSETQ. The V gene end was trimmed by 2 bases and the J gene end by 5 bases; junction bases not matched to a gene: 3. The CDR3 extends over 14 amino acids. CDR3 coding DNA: TGCGCCAGCAGCTTAGTTAGCGGGAACAATGAGCAGTTCTTC. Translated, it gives CASSLVSGNNEQFF.

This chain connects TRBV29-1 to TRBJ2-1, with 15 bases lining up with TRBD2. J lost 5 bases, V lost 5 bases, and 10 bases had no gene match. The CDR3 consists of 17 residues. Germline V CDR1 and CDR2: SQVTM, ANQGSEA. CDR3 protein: CSVFGLRTSGRDNEQFF. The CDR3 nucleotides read TGCAGCGTTTTTGGCCTTAGGACTAGCGGGAGGGACAATGAGCAGTTCTTC.

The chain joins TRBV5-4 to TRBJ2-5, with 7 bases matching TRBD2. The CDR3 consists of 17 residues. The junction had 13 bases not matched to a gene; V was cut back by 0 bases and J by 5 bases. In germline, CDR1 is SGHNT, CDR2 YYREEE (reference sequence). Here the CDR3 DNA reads TGTGCCAGCAGCTTGGTGTTAGCGGGTCTTAGCGGCGAGACCCAGTACTTC. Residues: CASSLVLAGLSGETQYF.

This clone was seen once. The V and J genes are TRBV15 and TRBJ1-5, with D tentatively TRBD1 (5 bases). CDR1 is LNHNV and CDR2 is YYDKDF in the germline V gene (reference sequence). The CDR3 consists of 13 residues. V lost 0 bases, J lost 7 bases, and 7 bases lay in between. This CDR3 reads CATSRDRGQPQHF. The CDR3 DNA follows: TGTGCCACCAGCAGAGATCGGGGGCAGCCCCAGCATTTT. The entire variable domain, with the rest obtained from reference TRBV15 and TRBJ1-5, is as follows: DAMVIQNPRYQVTQFGKPVTLSCSQTLNHNVMYWYQQKSSQAPKLLFHYYDKDFNNEADTPDNFQSRRPNTSFCFLDIRSPGLGDTAMYLCATSRDRGQPQHFGDGTRLSIL.

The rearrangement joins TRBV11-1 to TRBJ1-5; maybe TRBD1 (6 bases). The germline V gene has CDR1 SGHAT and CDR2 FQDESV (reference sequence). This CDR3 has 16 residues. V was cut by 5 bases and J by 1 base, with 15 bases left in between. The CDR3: CASSPRKGGSNQPQHF. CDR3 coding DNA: TGTGCCAGCAGCCCAAGGAAGGGGGGCAGCAATCAGCCCCAGCATTTT. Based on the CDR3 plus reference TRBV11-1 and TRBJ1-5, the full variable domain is EAEVAQSPRYKITEKSQAVAFWCDPISGHATLYWYRQILGQGPELLVQFQDESVVDDSQLPKDRFSAERLKGVDSTLKIQPAELGDSAMYLCASSPRKGGSNQPQHFGDGTRLSIL.